This T cell receptor (beta chain) originates from a study of tumor-infiltrating lymphocytes in localized non-small cell lung cancer. The repertoire was sequenced with immunoSEQ multiplex PCR; TCRdb's copy has only in-frame clones and lacks some. The data show some 15,000 clones, 70% to 75% seen once. Comments on this clone: The antigen remains undetermined.

Study conclusions and caveats: Different pieces of the same tissue went to different assays, confounding technical variation with intratumor heterogeneity. IM1 and IM2 tumors showed no difference in T-cell fraction. Tumor T-cell fraction from TCR sequencing was not associated with recurrence-free survival (p = 0.61).

Sequencing was carried out using lung tumor tissue. The clonotype was recovered from a human donor with non-small cell lung cancer.

The CDR3 nucleotides read TGTGCCACCGGGACAGCCGGAGAGACCCAGTACTTC. It encodes CATGTAGETQYF. V and J are TRBV10-3 and TRBJ2-5, with TRBD1 identical over 7 bases. V dropped 10 bases and J dropped 4; count of bases not matched to a gene: 6. Germline assignment: CDR1 ENHRY and CDR2 SYGVKD. The CDR3 consists of 12 residues.